This entry lists 15 T cell receptor beta chains sequenced from one sample in a study of long-term antiretroviral therapy in people with HIV. Sequencing relied on immunoSEQ assay v3.0, run at survey level. Using immunoSEQ multiplex PCR, the repertoire was profiled, and TCRdb retains in-frame clones only, with some absent. This table has more than 35,000 clones, around 94% appearing once. The sequenced sample was unsorted PBMCs, obtained 4.1 years after starting antiretroviral therapy. These receptors came from a woman in her fifties or sixties with HIV.

The chain employs TRBV19 and TRBJ1-5, with D unresolved. Trimming removed 6 bases from V and 4 bases from J, with 13 bases in between. The CDR3 loop spans 14 amino acids. Germline CDR1 and CDR2: LNHDA and SQIVND (reference sequence). CDR3 residues: CASSDRKLNQPQHF. CDR3 coding DNA: TGTGCCAGTAGCGACCGGAAACTTAATCAGCCCCAGCATTTT.

This clone was recorded once. The chain links TRBV18 to TRBJ1-2; D possibly corresponds to TRBD1 (5 bases). Germline-derived CDR1 and CDR2 are KGHSH and LQKENI. The V and J ends lost 2 bases and 4 bases respectively, with 14 bases between them. This CDR3 has 15 residues. The CDR3 bases are TGTGCCAGCTCACCAGAAGGGGCAATAAGCTATGGCTACACCTTC. Its translation is CASSPEGAISYGYTF.

The rearrangement joins TRBV10-1 to TRBJ2-5, with TRBD1 as a possible D gene (5 bases). V was shortened by 3 bases and J by 4 bases, with 9 bases between the two germline ends. The CDR3 is made up of 13 amino acids. Germline V lookup: CDR1 WNHNN, CDR2 SYGVQD (reference sequence). The CDR3 here is CASSENRGETQYF. The CDR3 coding sequence is TGCGCCAGCAGTGAAAATAGGGGAGAGACCCAGTACTTC.

This clone was recorded only once. The V gene is TRBV13, the J gene TRBJ2-5; D may be TRBD2 (5 bases). Germline loops: CDR1 PRHDT, CDR2 FYEKMQ (reference sequence). The CDR3 has 14 amino acids. Trimming took off 0 bases at V and 5 bases at J, with 10 bases between the two ends. The CDR3 here is CASSLGPRRETQYF. In nucleotides, the CDR3 is TGTGCCAGCAGCTTAGGCCCCCGGAGGGAGACCCAGTACTTC.

The chain joins TRBV9 to TRBJ2-1, with D unclear. The CDR3 sequence is 13 residues long. Germline CDR1 SGDLS, CDR2 YYNGEE. V gave up 4 bases and J gave up 7 bases, with 12 bases separating them. The CDR3 sequence: CASSPRIENEQFF. As DNA, the CDR3 is TGTGCCAGCAGCCCCCGAATTGAAAATGAGCAGTTCTTC.

The chain links TRBV7-9 to TRBJ2-7; TRBD1 is a possible D gene (6 bases). There are 14 residues in the CDR3. Germline V gives CDR1 SEHNR, CDR2 FQNEAQ (reference sequence). Between the trimmed V and J ends, which lost 2 bases and 9 bases, there was a span of 17 bases. The CDR3 here is CASSLPPQGQVQYF. CDR3 nucleotides: TGTGCCAGCAGCTTACCCCCCCAGGGGCAGGTGCAGTACTTC.

V is TRBV11-2 and J is TRBJ1-1; possibly TRBD1 for D (5 bases). Trimming pared 2 bases from V and 2 bases from J, leaving 12 bases between. Germline V gene data show CDR1 as SGHAT and CDR2 as FQNNGV. This CDR3 is 15 amino acids long. The CDR3 bases are TGTGCCAGCAGCTTAAGGGTGGGGCTAAACACTGAAGCTTTCTTT. Translation: CASSLRVGLNTEAFF.

The rearrangement joins TRBV28 to TRBJ1-2, with D possibly TRBD1 on 5 matching bases. Germline CDR1 reads MDHEN; CDR2 reads SYDVKM. The CDR3 runs to 15 residues. V lost 2 bases, J lost 2 bases, and 12 bases lay in between. CDR3 bases: TGTGCCAGCAGTTTAGGGAGTGCAGGGAACTATGGCTACACCTTC. This sequence encodes CASSLGSAGNYGYTF.

The genes are TRBV6-5 and TRBJ1-3, with 9 positions matching TRBD1. Trimming took 9 bases from V and 3 from J; bases not matched to a gene: 3. The length of the CDR3 is 13 residues. Germline loops: CDR1 MNHEY, CDR2 SVGAGI. CDR3 loop: CARQGAYGNTIYF. CDR3 coding DNA: TGTGCCAGACAGGGGGCTTATGGAAACACCATATATTTT.

The V call is TRBV11-3, the J call TRBJ2-5; 8 nucleotides agree with TRBD1. CDR1 is SGHNT and CDR2 is YENEEA in the germline V gene. The CDR3 sequence is 16 residues long. J was trimmed by 0 bases and V by 3 bases; bases with no gene match: 6. This chain's CDR3 is CASSFGQGLHQETQYF. In nucleotides, the CDR3 is TGTGCCAGCAGCTTCGGACAGGGCCTCCACCAAGAGACCCAGTACTTC.

This clone was found once. The chain uses TRBV7-8 and TRBJ1-1; 8 positions agree with TRBD1. V lost 1 base, J lost 6 bases, and 10 bases stayed unmatched. The CDR3 spans 16 residues. Germline-derived CDR1 and CDR2 are SGHVS and FQNEAQ. The CDR3: CASSLVAGQGISEAFF. The CDR3 DNA sequence: TGTGCCAGCAGCTTAGTAGCTGGACAGGGAATCTCTGAAGCTTTCTTT. The whole variable domain, filled in from reference TRBV7-8 and TRBJ1-1, reads GAGVSQSPRYKVAKRGQDVALRCDPISGHVSLFWYQQALGQGPEFLTYFQNEAQLDKSGLPSDRFFAERPEGSVSTLKIQRTQQEDSAVYLCASSLVAGQGISEAFFGQGTRLTVV.

The chain links TRBV5-1 to TRBJ1-1; 7 bases line up with TRBD1. J gave up 10 bases and V 7 bases, and 16 bases lay outside the gene matches. Germline CDR1 SGHRS, CDR2 YFSETQ. The CDR3 covers 14 residues. CDR3 amino acids: CASAFGTGEDRAFF. The CDR3 nucleotides are TGCGCCAGCGCATTCGGAACAGGGGAAGATCGAGCTTTCTTT.

The chain uses TRBV29-1 and TRBJ2-7; weak D call: TRBD2 (7 bases). The CDR3 is 13 amino acids. Germline CDR1 and CDR2: SQVTM and ANQGSEA. V lost 6 bases to trimming and J lost 2 bases, with 14 bases between them. CDR3 in amino acids: CSVGGGPTYEQYF. The CDR3 DNA reads TGCAGCGTGGGGGGGGGCCCGACCTACGAGCAGTACTTC.

This clone was counted once. The chain links TRBV6-5 to TRBJ2-3; unclear D gene. CDR1 is MNHEY and CDR2 is SVGAGI in the germline V gene. The CDR3 totals 14 residues. Deletions cut 5 bases from V and 2 bases from J, with 11 bases between. CDR3 protein: CASSRTIDTDTQYF. The CDR3, as DNA: TGTGCCAGCAGTAGGACCATCGACACAGATACGCAGTATTTT.

This chain links TRBV10-3 with TRBJ2-3; 10 positions match TRBD1. V lost 4 bases, J lost 3 bases, and 7 bases stayed unmatched. Germline assignment: CDR1 ENHRY and CDR2 SYGVKD. CDR3 length equals 16 residues. The CDR3 bases are TGTGCCATCAGTGCGACAGGGGGCGAGGGGACAGATACGCAGTATTTT. Residues: CAISATGGEGTDTQYF.